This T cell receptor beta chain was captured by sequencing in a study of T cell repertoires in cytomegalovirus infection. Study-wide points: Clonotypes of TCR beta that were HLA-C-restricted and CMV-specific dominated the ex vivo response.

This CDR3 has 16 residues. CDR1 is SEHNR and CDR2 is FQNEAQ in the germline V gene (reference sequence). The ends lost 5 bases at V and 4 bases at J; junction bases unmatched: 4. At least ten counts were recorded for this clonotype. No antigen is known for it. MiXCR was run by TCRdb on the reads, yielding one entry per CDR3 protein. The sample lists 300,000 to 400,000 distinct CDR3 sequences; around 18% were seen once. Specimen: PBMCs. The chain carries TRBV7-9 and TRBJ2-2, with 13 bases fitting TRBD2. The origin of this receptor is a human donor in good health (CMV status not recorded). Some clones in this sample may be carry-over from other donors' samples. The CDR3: CASSPRTSGGTGELFF. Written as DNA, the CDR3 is TGTGCCAGCAGCCCGAGGACTAGCGGGGGCACCGGGGAGCTGTTTTTT.